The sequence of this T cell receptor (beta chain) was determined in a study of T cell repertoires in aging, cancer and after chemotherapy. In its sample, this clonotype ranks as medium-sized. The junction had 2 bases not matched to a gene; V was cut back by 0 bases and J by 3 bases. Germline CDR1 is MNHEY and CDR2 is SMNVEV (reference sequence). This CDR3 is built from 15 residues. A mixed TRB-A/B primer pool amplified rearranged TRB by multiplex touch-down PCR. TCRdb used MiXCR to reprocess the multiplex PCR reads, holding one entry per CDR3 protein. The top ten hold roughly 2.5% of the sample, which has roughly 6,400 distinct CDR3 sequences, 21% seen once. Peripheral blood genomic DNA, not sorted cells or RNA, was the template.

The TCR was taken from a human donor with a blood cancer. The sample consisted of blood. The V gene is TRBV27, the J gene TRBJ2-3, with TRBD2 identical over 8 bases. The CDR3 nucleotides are TGTGCCAGCAGTTTATCAGTAGCGGGAACAGATACGCAGTATTTT. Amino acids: CASSLSVAGTDTQYF.